This TCR beta chain stems from a study of blood T cell repertoires in COVID-19. The CDR3 spans 17 residues. V lost 1 base to trimming and J lost 6 bases, with 19 bases between them. The germline V gene encodes CDR1 LNHDA and CDR2 SQIVND (reference sequence). TCRdb's table, derived via immunoSEQ multiplex PCR, lists solely in-frame clones and lacks some. The sample carries 240,000 or so clones, around 89% recorded once. This clonotype was sampled from a man aged 35 to 55 who had recovered from COVID-19. This chain links TRBV19 with TRBJ2-1; tentatively, D is TRBD1 (6 bases). Sequences were obtained from PBMCs or T cells enriched from blood (not recorded which). The CDR3 DNA sequence: TGTGCCAGTAGTATAGTGGAGGCAGGGGCGGGCCTCAATGAGCAGTTCTTC. The encoded protein is CASSIVEAGAGLNEQFF.